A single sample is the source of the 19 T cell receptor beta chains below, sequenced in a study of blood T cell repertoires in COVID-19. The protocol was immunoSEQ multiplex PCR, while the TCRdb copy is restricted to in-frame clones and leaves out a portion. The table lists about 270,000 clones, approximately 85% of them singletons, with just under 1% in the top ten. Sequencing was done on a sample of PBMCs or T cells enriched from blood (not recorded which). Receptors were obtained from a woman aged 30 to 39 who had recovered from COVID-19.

CDR3 sequence (DNA): TGTGCCAGCAGCCAAGAAGGGGACAGGGGGCGCCTAGTCTATGGCTACACCTTC. This gives the protein CASSQEGDRGRLVYGYTF. The genes are TRBV3-1 (or the pseudogene TRBV3-2) and TRBJ1-2, with 12 bases identical to TRBD1. Germline V lookup: CDR1 LGHDT, CDR2 YNNKEL (reference sequence). V trimming: 0 bases; J trimming: 4 bases; junction bases outside the gene matches: 9. There are 18 residues in the CDR3.

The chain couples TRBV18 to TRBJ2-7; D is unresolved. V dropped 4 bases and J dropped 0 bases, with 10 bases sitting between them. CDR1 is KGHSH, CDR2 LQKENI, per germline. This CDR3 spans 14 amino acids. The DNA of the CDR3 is TGTGCCAGCTCACGTGCGGAAAACTCCTACGAGCAGTACTTC. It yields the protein CASSRAENSYEQYF.

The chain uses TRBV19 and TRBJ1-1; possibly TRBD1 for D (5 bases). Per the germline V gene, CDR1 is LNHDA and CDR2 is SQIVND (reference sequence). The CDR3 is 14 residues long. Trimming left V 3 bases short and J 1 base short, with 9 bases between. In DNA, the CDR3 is TGTGCCAGTAGTATCGGTGGACAGAACACTGAAGCTTTCTTT. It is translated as CASSIGGQNTEAFF. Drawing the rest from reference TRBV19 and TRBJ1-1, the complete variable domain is DGGITQSPKYLFRKEGQNVTLSCEQNLNHDAMYWYRQDPGQGLRLIYYSQIVNDFQKGDIAEGYSVSREKKESFPLTVTSAQKNPTAFYLCASSIGGQNTEAFFGQGTRLTVV.

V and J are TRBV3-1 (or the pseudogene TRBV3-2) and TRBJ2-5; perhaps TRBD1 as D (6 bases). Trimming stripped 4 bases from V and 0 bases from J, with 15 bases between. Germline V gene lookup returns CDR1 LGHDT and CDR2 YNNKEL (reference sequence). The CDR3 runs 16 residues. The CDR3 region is CASSPKDTGYQETQYF. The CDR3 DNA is TGTGCCAGCAGCCCCAAGGATACAGGGTACCAAGAGACCCAGTACTTC.

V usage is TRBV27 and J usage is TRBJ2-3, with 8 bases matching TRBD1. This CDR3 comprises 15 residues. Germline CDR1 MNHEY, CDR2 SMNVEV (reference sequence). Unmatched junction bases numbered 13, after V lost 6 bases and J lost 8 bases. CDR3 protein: CASSKTGAPTLTQYF. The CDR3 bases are TGTGCCAGCAGCAAGACAGGGGCCCCGACCCTTACGCAGTATTTT.

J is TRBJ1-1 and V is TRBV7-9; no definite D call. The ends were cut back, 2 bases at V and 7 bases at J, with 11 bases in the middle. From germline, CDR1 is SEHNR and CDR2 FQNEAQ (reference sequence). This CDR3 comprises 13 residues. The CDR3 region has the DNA TGTGCCAGCAGCTTATATCAGAATGGTGAAGCTTTCTTT. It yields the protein CASSLYQNGEAFF.

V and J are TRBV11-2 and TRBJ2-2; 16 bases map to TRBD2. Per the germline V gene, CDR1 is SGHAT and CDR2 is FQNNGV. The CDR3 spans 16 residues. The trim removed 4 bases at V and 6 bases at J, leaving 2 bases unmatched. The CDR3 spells CASSSGLAGGPGELFF. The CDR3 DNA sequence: TGTGCCAGCAGCTCGGGACTAGCGGGAGGGCCCGGGGAGCTGTTTTTT.

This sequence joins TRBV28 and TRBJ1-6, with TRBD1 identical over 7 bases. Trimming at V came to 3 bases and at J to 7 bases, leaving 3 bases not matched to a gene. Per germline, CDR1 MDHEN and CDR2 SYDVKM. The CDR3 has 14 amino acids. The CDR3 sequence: CASSLTGLNSPLHF. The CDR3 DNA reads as TGTGCCAGCAGTTTGACAGGGTTGAATTCACCCCTCCACTTT.

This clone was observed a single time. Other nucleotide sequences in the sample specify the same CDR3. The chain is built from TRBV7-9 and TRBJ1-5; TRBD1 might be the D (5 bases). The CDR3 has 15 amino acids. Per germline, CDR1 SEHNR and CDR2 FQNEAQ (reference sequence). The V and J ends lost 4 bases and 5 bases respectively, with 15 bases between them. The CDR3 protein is CASSSQGGPYQPQHF. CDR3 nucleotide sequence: TGTGCCAGCAGCTCCCAGGGTGGGCCTTATCAGCCCCAGCATTTT. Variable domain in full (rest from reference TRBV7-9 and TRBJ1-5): DTGVSQNPRHKITKRGQNVTFRCDPISEHNRLYWYRQTLGQGPEFLTYFQNEAQLEKSRLLSDRFSAERPKGSFSTLEIQRTEQGDSAMYLCASSSQGGPYQPQHFGDGTRLSIL.

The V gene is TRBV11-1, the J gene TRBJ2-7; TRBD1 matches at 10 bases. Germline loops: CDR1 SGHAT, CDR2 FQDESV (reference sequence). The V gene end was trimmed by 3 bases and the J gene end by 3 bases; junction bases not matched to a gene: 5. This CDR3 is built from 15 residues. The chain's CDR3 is CASSLGQGKVYEQYF. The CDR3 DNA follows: TGTGCCAGCAGCTTGGGACAGGGGAAAGTCTACGAGCAGTACTTC.

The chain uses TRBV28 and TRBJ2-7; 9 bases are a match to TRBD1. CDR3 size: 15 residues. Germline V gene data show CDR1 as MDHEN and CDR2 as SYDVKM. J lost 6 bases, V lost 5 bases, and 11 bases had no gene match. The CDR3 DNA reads TGTGCCAGCAGTACTACCGGGACAGGGTTGGGCGAGCAGTACTTC. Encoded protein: CASSTTGTGLGEQYF.

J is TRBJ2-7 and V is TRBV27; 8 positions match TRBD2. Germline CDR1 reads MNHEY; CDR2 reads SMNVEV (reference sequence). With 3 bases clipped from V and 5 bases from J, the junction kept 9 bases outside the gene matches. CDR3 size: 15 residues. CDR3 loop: CASSFRGLVADEQYF. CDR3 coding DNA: TGTGCCAGCAGTTTTAGGGGACTAGTAGCGGACGAGCAGTACTTC.

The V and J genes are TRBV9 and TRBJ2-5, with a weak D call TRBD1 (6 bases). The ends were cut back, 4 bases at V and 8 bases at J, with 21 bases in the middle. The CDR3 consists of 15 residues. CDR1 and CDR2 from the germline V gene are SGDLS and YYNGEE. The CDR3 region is CASSTYRDPVQTQYF. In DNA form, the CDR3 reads TGTGCCAGCAGCACCTACAGGGATCCGGTACAAACCCAGTACTTC. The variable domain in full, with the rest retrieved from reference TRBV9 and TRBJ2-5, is DSGVTQTPKHLITATGQRVTLRCSPRSGDLSVYWYQQSLDQGLQFLIQYYNGEERAKGNILERFSAQQFPDLHSELNLSSLELGDSALYFCASSTYRDPVQTQYFGPGTRLLVL.

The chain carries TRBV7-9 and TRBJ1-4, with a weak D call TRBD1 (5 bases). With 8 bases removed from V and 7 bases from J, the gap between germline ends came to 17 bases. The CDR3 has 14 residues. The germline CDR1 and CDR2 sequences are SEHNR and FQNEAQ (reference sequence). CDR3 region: CASDARDSGEKLFF. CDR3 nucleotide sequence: TGTGCCAGCGACGCGCGGGACTCGGGTGAAAAACTGTTTTTT.

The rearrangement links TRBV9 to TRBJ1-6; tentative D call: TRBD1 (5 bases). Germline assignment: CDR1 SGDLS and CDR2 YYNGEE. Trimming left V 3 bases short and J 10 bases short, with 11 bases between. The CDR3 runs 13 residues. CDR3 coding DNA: TGTGCCAGCAGCGGATCGACAGCCTCACCCCTCCACTTT. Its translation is CASSGSTASPLHF.

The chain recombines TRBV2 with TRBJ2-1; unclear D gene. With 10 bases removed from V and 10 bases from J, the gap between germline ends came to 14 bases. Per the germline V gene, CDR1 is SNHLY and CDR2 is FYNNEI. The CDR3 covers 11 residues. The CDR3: CATLTRQEQFF. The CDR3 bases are TGTGCCACCCTGACTCGGCAGGAGCAGTTCTTC.

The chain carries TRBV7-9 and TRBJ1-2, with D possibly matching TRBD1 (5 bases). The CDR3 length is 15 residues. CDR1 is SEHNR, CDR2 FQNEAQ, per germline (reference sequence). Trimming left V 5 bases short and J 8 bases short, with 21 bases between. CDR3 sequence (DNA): TGTGCCAGCAGCCCCATCGGGCAGGCCGGGGGGGGCTACACCTTC. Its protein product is CASSPIGQAGGGYTF.

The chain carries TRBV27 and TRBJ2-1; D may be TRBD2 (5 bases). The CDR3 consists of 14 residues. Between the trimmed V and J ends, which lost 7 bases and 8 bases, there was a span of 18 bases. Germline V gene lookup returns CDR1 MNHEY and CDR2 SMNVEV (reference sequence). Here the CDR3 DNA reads TGTGCCAGCACCGGACTCCCCGGGCTCGATGAGCAGTTCTTC. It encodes CASTGLPGLDEQFF.

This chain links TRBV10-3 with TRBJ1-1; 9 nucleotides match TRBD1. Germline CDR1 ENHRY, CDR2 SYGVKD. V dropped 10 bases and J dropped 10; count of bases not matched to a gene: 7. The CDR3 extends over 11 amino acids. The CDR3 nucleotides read TGTGCCAGCTTCGGGACAGGGACAGCTTTCTTT. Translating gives CASFGTGTAFF.